This T cell receptor (beta chain) was observed in a study of patients and donors after allogeneic stem cell transplantation. TCRdb called the RT-PCR reads again in MiXCR, with one record for every CDR3 protein. Of about 160,000 distinct CDR3 sequences listed, approximately 37% are singletons. Germline CDR1 and CDR2: SGHVS and FQNEAQ. This CDR3 is built from 14 residues. V lost 3 bases, J lost 6 bases, and 13 bases lay in between. The receptor's source is a human donor who was either an allogeneic HSCT recipient or a stem cell or donor lymphocyte infusion donor (not recorded which). It is not recorded whose cells these are; they may come from a transplant donor. The chain combines TRBV7-8 with TRBJ2-3; D is perhaps TRBD1 (5 bases). Source material: blood, either unsorted or a sorted T cell fraction (not recorded which). CDR3 protein: CASSLTRAADTQYF. CDR3 nucleotide sequence: TGTGCCAGCAGCTTGACCAGGGCTGCGGATACGCAGTATTTT. The whole variable domain, remainder taken from reference TRBV7-8 and TRBJ2-3, is GAGVSQSPRYKVAKRGQDVALRCDPISGHVSLFWYQQALGQGPEFLTYFQNEAQLDKSGLPSDRFFAERPEGSVSTLKIQRTQQEDSAVYLCASSLTRAADTQYFGPGTRLTVL.